This is a list of T cell receptor beta chains from one sample in a study of radiotherapy plus CTLA-4 blockade in lung cancer. The protocol was immunoSEQ multiplex PCR, while the TCRdb copy is restricted to in-frame clones and leaves out a portion. Altogether some 27,000 clones are present, approximately 80% being singletons, with the ten largest covering roughly a quarter. The specimen comprised peripheral blood, sampled from a patient treated with radiotherapy plus ipilimumab. These receptors all come from a human donor with non-small cell lung cancer that progressed on radiotherapy plus ipilimumab. The CDR3 runs from the conserved cysteine through the conserved F or W. D genes are given only for firm matches. Rows give clone size only sometimes, using once, few, many, or a class for an expanded clone.

J gene: TRBJ2-4; V gene: TRBV5-1; D gene: TRBD2; clone size: .; CDR3 protein: CASSISGLAGVEVAKNIQYF; CDR3 DNA: TGCGCCAGCAGCATTTCGGGACTAGCGGGAGTGGAGGTGGCCAAAAACATTCAGTACTTC
J gene: TRBJ2-7; V gene: TRBV7-2; D gene: TRBD2; clone size: few; CDR3 protein: CASSPGGGGSYEQYF; CDR3 DNA: TGTGCCAGCAGCCCCGGTGGGGGGGGCTCCTACGAGCAGTACTTC
J gene: TRBJ2-3; V gene: TRBV28; D gene: TRBD1; clone size: once; CDR3 protein: CASSFRTGSDTQYF; CDR3 DNA: TGTGCCAGCAGTTTTAGGACAGGGTCAGATACGCAGTATTTT
J gene: TRBJ1-3; V gene: TRBV4-3; D gene: .; clone size: .; CDR3 protein: CASGQDPPATIYF; CDR3 DNA: TGCGCCAGCGGCCAAGATCCCCCGGCCACCATATATTTT
J gene: TRBJ1-1; V gene: TRBV2; D gene: TRBD1; clone size: .; CDR3 protein: CASRQGAGTEAFF; CDR3 DNA: TGTGCCAGCAGGCAGGGGGCAGGCACTGAAGCTTTCTTT
J gene: TRBJ2-3; V gene: TRBV11-2; D gene: TRBD1; clone size: .; CDR3 protein: CASKGGPSRGRATGWAQYF; CDR3 DNA: TGTGCCAGCAAAGGGGGTCCGTCCAGGGGGCGGGCCACAGGGTGGGCGCAGTATTTT
J gene: TRBJ2-1; V gene: TRBV27; D gene: .; clone size: few; CDR3 protein: CATARGVNEQFF; CDR3 DNA: TGTGCCACCGCAAGGGGGGTCAATGAGCAGTTCTTC
J gene: TRBJ1-1; V gene: TRBV5-4; D gene: .; clone size: .; CDR3 protein: CASSLGLEAFF; CDR3 DNA: TGTGCCAGCAGCTTGGGGCTAGAAGCTTTCTTT
J gene: TRBJ2-7; V gene: TRBV7-2; D gene: .; clone size: .; CDR3 protein: CASSLAAGQLTSYEQYF; CDR3 DNA: TGTGCCAGCAGCTTAGCGGCGGGACAGCTGACCTCCTACGAGCAGTACTTC
J gene: TRBJ2-3; V gene: TRBV9; D gene: TRBD1; clone size: .; CDR3 protein: CASRPGTGDTDTQYF; CDR3 DNA: TGTGCCAGCAGGCCCGGGACAGGGGACACAGATACGCAGTATTTT
J gene: TRBJ1-4; V gene: TRBV7-9; D gene: .; clone size: .; CDR3 protein: CASSQDSPTNEKLFF; CDR3 DNA: TGTGCCAGCAGCCAGGACAGCCCAACTAATGAAAAACTGTTTTTT
J gene: TRBJ2-1; V gene: TRBV7-9; D gene: TRBD2; clone size: .; CDR3 protein: CASSLDGGEITNEQFF; CDR3 DNA: TGTGCCAGCAGCTTAGACGGGGGGGAAATTACCAATGAGCAGTTCTTC
J gene: TRBJ2-1; V gene: TRBV5-1; D gene: TRBD1; clone size: .; CDR3 protein: CASSFAQGAHEQFF; CDR3 DNA: TGCGCCAGCAGCTTCGCTCAGGGGGCCCATGAGCAGTTCTTC
J gene: TRBJ2-7; V gene: TRBV28; D gene: TRBD2; clone size: .; CDR3 protein: CASGGTPSYEQYF; CDR3 DNA: TGTGCCTCGGGGGGGACACCATCCTACGAGCAGTACTTC
J gene: TRBJ1-2; V gene: TRBV7-9; D gene: .; clone size: .; CDR3 protein: CASSLGGANYGYTF; CDR3 DNA: TGTGCCAGCAGCTTAGGGGGTGCTAACTATGGCTACACCTTC
J gene: TRBJ2-7; V gene: TRBV5-1; D gene: .; clone size: .; CDR3 protein: CASSRALGVTLDEQYF; CDR3 DNA: TGCGCCAGCAGCCGCGCCCTGGGGGTGACCCTCGACGAGCAGTACTTC
J gene: TRBJ2-3; V gene: TRBV10-1; D gene: .; clone size: .; CDR3 protein: CASSENSSTDTQYF; CDR3 DNA: TGCGCCAGCAGTGAGAACAGTAGCACAGATACGCAGTATTTT
J gene: TRBJ1-1; V gene: TRBV27; D gene: .; clone size: .; CDR3 protein: CASSLTRNTEAFF; CDR3 DNA: TGTGCCAGCAGTTTAACAAGGAACACTGAAGCTTTCTTT
J gene: TRBJ2-7; V gene: TRBV6-6; D gene: TRBD1; clone size: .; CDR3 protein: CASSYSGQVFSYEQYF; CDR3 DNA: TGTGCCAGCAGTTACTCGGGACAGGTCTTCTCCTACGAGCAGTACTTC
J gene: TRBJ1-1; V gene: TRBV5-1; D gene: .; clone size: .; CDR3 protein: CASSLNGAMNTEAFF; CDR3 DNA: TGCGCCAGCAGCTTAAATGGAGCCATGAACACTGAAGCTTTCTTT
J gene: TRBJ1-5; V gene: TRBV7-2; D gene: .; clone size: .; CDR3 protein: CASSFYGGSGQPQHF; CDR3 DNA: TGTGCCAGCAGTTTTTATGGGGGGAGTGGTCAGCCCCAGCATTTT
J gene: TRBJ2-7; V gene: TRBV7-4; D gene: .; clone size: .; CDR3 protein: CASSPPLGGQLSYEQYF; CDR3 DNA: TGTGCCAGCAGCCCCCCCTTGGGGGGCCAACTCTCCTACGAGCAGTACTTC
J gene: TRBJ2-2; V gene: TRBV7-7; D gene: .; clone size: .; CDR3 protein: CASTPLHSTGELFF; CDR3 DNA: TGTGCCAGCACACCCCTGCATTCAACCGGGGAGCTGTTTTTT
J gene: TRBJ2-3; V gene: TRBV15; D gene: TRBD2; clone size: few; CDR3 protein: CATSDRLAGTDTQYF; CDR3 DNA: TGTGCCACCAGCGACCGACTAGCGGGTACGGATACGCAGTATTTT
J gene: TRBJ2-7; V gene: TRBV2; D gene: .; clone size: .; CDR3 protein: CASSEPGRTYEQYF; CDR3 DNA: TGTGCCAGCAGCGAACCGGGACGGACCTACGAGCAGTACTTC
J gene: TRBJ2-1; V gene: TRBV27; D gene: .; clone size: .; CDR3 protein: CASSVSRFNEQFF; CDR3 DNA: TGTGCCAGCAGTGTTTCGCGGTTCAATGAGCAGTTCTTC
J gene: TRBJ1-4; V gene: TRBV28; D gene: .; clone size: few; CDR3 protein: CASSLSGDEKLFF; CDR3 DNA: TGTGCCAGCAGTTTATCAGGAGATGAAAAACTGTTTTTT
J gene: TRBJ2-1; V gene: TRBV6-5; D gene: TRBD2; clone size: .; CDR3 protein: CASSYGAGGNNEQFF; CDR3 DNA: TGTGCCAGCAGTTACGGGGCGGGGGGGAACAATGAGCAGTTCTTC
J gene: TRBJ2-7; V gene: TRBV6-5; D gene: TRBD1; clone size: .; CDR3 protein: CASSYRDSQDEQYF; CDR3 DNA: TGTGCCAGCAGTTACCGGGACAGTCAGGACGAGCAGTACTTC
J gene: TRBJ2-3; V gene: TRBV5-5; D gene: .; clone size: .; CDR3 protein: CASSLEGRADTQYF; CDR3 DNA: TGTGCCAGCAGCTTGGAAGGGCGCGCAGATACGCAGTATTTT
J gene: TRBJ1-2; V gene: TRBV7-2; D gene: .; clone size: .; CDR3 protein: CASSQTGFYGYTF; CDR3 DNA: TGTGCCAGCAGCCAAACAGGGTTCTATGGCTACACCTTC